This is a list of T cell receptor beta chains from one sample in a study of blood T cell repertoires in COVID-19. The data were produced by immunoSEQ multiplex PCR, yet TCRdb's version contains in-frame clones alone and is incomplete. Of 110,000 to 150,000 clones in the sample, around nine tenths were seen once. The sequenced material came from peripheral blood. Receptors originate from a human donor in a cohort sampled during active COVID-19. Both conserved end residues are part of each CDR3. The D gene is left open where the match is weak. Clone size is given for some rows only: seen once, a few or many times, or a class if the clone is expanded.

clone size	D gene	J gene	V gene	CDR3 protein	CDR3 DNA
-	-	TRBJ2-7	TRBV30	CAWSVAGGYVQYF	TGTGCCTGGAGTGTAGCAGGGGGGTATGTGCAGTACTTC
-	TRBD1	TRBJ1-1	TRBV5-4	CASSFRDRNTEAFF	TGTGCCAGCAGCTTTAGGGACAGGAACACTGAAGCTTTCTTT
-	-	TRBJ1-2	TRBV5-1	CASSPLLLDSDYGYTF	TGCGCCAGCAGCCCCCTATTACTCGACAGCGATTATGGCTACACCTTC
-	TRBD1	TRBJ2-7	TRBV10-1	CASNPGQGSREQYF	TGCGCCAGCAACCCGGGACAGGGGTCCCGCGAGCAGTACTTC
-	TRBD2	TRBJ2-5	TRBV7-9	CASSWTSGEETQYF	TGTGCCAGCAGCTGGACTAGCGGGGAAGAGACCCAGTACTTC
-	TRBD1	TRBJ1-1	TRBV28	CASRSPGQLNTEAFF	TGTGCCAGCAGATCGCCGGGACAGCTGAACACTGAAGCTTTCTTT
-	TRBD2	TRBJ2-7	TRBV4-1	CASSRLGLAEYEQYF	TGCGCCAGCAGCCGCTTGGGACTAGCGGAATACGAGCAGTACTTC
-	-	TRBJ1-2	TRBV5-8	CASSLVVRALHYGYTF	TGTGCCAGCAGCTTGGTGGTCAGGGCCCTTCATTATGGCTACACCTTC
-	-	TRBJ2-7	TRBV7-2	CASSLGSSRDSYEQYF	TGTGCCAGCAGCTTAGGTTCCAGTCGGGACTCCTACGAGCAGTACTTC
-	-	TRBJ1-4	TRBV2	CASRDKNEKLFF	TGTGCCAGCAGGGACAAGAATGAAAAACTGTTTTTT
-	TRBD1	TRBJ2-7	TRBV28	CASSLIGQGSHYEQYF	TGTGCCAGCAGTTTAATCGGACAGGGGTCCCACTACGAGCAGTACTTC
-	TRBD2	TRBJ2-1	TRBV3-1/TRBV3-2	CASSPLMGRAYNEQFF	TGTGCCAGCAGCCCGCTCATGGGGAGGGCTTACAATGAGCAGTTCTTC
-	TRBD2	TRBJ2-1	TRBV3-1/TRBV3-2	CASSQDPWVAGDEQFF	TGTGCCAGCAGCCAAGATCCGTGGGTAGCGGGGGATGAGCAGTTCTTC
-	TRBD1	TRBJ1-2	TRBV4-1	CASSLTGQKNYGYTF	TGCGCCAGCAGCCTTACGGGACAGAAAAACTATGGCTACACCTTC
-	-	TRBJ2-1	TRBV4-2	CASSQDEVLRFSYNEQFF	TGTGCCAGCAGCCAAGATGAGGTCTTGAGGTTCTCCTACAATGAGCAGTTCTTC
few	-	TRBJ2-7	TRBV3-1/TRBV3-2	CASSQGGYEQYF	TGTGCCAGCAGCCAAGGCGGCTACGAGCAGTACTTC
-	-	TRBJ1-3	TRBV9	CASSKGVGGNTIYF	TGTGCCAGCAGCAAGGGGGTGGGTGGAAACACCATATATTTT
-	TRBD1	TRBJ1-3	TRBV6-1	CASSESTGVSGNTIYF	TGTGCCAGCAGTGAATCGACAGGGGTATCTGGAAACACCATATATTTT
-	TRBD1	TRBJ2-2	TRBV18	CASSLRTGGNTGELFF	TGTGCCAGCTCCCTTCGGACAGGGGGTAACACCGGGGAGCTGTTTTTT
once	-	TRBJ1-5	TRBV28	CASGTLGEGKQPQHF	TGTGCCAGCGGGACTCTAGGGGAGGGGAAGCAGCCCCAGCATTTT
-	TRBD1	TRBJ1-3	TRBV28	CASSLSGQGRRSAGNTIYF	TGTGCCAGCAGTCTTTCGGGACAGGGAAGACGTTCGGCCGGAAACACCATATATTTT
-	-	TRBJ2-2	TRBV19	CASKEDVFNTGELFF	TGTGCCAGTAAAGAGGATGTGTTCAACACCGGGGAGCTGTTTTTT
-	-	TRBJ2-6	TRBV4-2	CASSQAEDSGANVLTF	TGTGCCAGCAGCCAGGCCGAGGACTCTGGGGCCAACGTCCTGACTTTC
-	-	TRBJ1-6	TRBV28	CASSFLDRSIGDSPLHF	TGTGCCAGCAGTTTCCTCGACAGAAGTATAGGTGATTCACCCCTCCACTTT
-	TRBD2	TRBJ2-5	TRBV6-1	CASSEAALAAGETQYF	TGTGCCAGCAGTGAAGCAGCACTAGCGGCTGGTGAGACCCAGTACTTC
-	-	TRBJ2-1	TRBV7-8	CASSLSRTIYNEQFF	TGTGCCAGCAGCTTAAGCAGGACAATTTACAATGAGCAGTTCTTC
-	-	TRBJ2-1	TRBV7-6	CASSGRSSYNEQFF	TGTGCCAGCAGCGGCCGAAGTTCCTACAATGAGCAGTTCTTC
-	-	TRBJ2-7	TRBV28	CASSISWGGTSYEQYF	TGTGCCAGCAGTATTTCGTGGGGCGGGACCTCCTACGAGCAGTACTTC
-	-	TRBJ1-5	TRBV10-2	CASSELSNQPQHF	TGCGCCAGCAGTGAGCTTAGCAATCAGCCCCAGCATTTT
-	-	TRBJ2-7	TRBV7-9	CASSTPGSYEQYF	TGTGCCAGCAGCACACCGGGAAGTTACGAGCAGTACTTC
-	TRBD2	TRBJ2-1	TRBV7-2	CASSFYAGTSGTYNEQFF	TGTGCCAGCAGCTTCTACGCCGGGACTAGCGGGACTTACAATGAGCAGTTCTTC
once	-	TRBJ2-3	TRBV24-1	CATSEGLGSQYF	TGTGCCACCAGTGAGGGGCTAGGATCCCAGTATTTT
few	TRBD2	TRBJ2-7	TRBV2	CASSLAGGGYEQYF	TGTGCCAGCTCGCTAGCGGGAGGTGGGTACGAGCAGTACTTC
few	-	TRBJ2-5	TRBV18	CASSPPARTSETQYF	TGTGCCAGCTCACCACCGGCCAGGACAAGTGAGACCCAGTACTTC
-	-	TRBJ2-3	TRBV18	CASSPVGGPSTDTQYF	TGTGCCAGCTCACCGGTCGGGGGGCCGAGCACAGATACGCAGTATTTT
once	TRBD1	TRBJ1-2	TRBV28	CASSLFRTGKEDGYTF	TGTGCCAGCAGTTTATTTAGGACAGGGAAGGAGGATGGCTACACCTTC
few	TRBD2	TRBJ2-5	TRBV7-2	CASSLGGAGGETQYF	TGTGCCAGCAGCTTAGGGGGAGCGGGAGGGGAGACCCAGTACTTC
-	TRBD2	TRBJ2-1	TRBV24-1	CATSDPRTSGSMGNEQFF	TGTGCCACCAGTGATCCAAGGACTAGCGGGAGTATGGGTAATGAGCAGTTCTTC
-	-	TRBJ2-3	TRBV19	CASSMSGGTDTQYF	TGTGCCAGTAGTATGTCAGGGGGCACAGATACGCAGTATTTT
-	TRBD2	TRBJ2-3	TRBV7-9	CASSLWREGTDTQYF	TGTGCCAGCAGCTTGTGGCGGGAGGGCACAGATACGCAGTATTTT
-	-	TRBJ2-5	TRBV15	CATSRVGGGYSEVQETQYF	TGTGCCACCAGCAGAGTCGGAGGAGGCTACAGTGAAGTACAAGAGACCCAGTACTTC
once	-	TRBJ1-1	TRBV18	CASSAPSARAFF	TGTGCCAGCTCAGCCCCATCGGCGCGGGCTTTCTTT
-	-	TRBJ2-3	TRBV28	CASSSSSWRDTQYF	TGTGCCAGCAGTTCGAGCTCCTGGAGGGATACGCAGTATTTT
-	TRBD1	TRBJ1-1	TRBV9	CASSVSSGGLNTEAFF	TGTGCCAGCAGCGTAAGTTCAGGGGGCTTAAACACTGAAGCTTTCTTT
-	-	TRBJ2-2	TRBV5-5	CASSLGLTVIPPTGELFF	TGTGCCAGCAGCTTGGGATTGACAGTTATCCCTCCCACCGGGGAGCTGTTTTTT
once	-	TRBJ2-5	TRBV18	CASSPPSRQETQYF	TGTGCCAGCTCACCACCGAGCAGGCAAGAGACCCAGTACTTC
-	TRBD1	TRBJ1-2	TRBV27	CASRGSGTGGGGYTF	TGTGCCAGCAGGGGAAGTGGGACAGGGGGGGGTGGCTACACCTTC
-	-	TRBJ2-1	TRBV29-1	CSFSLFDNEQFF	TGCAGCTTTTCCCTTTTCGACAATGAGCAGTTCTTC
-	-	TRBJ2-5	TRBV4-1	CASSHPDGGKTQYF	TGCGCCAGCAGCCACCCAGACGGGGGAAAGACCCAGTACTTC
-	TRBD1	TRBJ2-5	TRBV6-5	CASSPQGAEETQYF	TGTGCCAGCAGCCCACAGGGGGCGGAGGAGACCCAGTACTTC
few	-	TRBJ2-7	TRBV12-3/TRBV12-4	CASSYLNYEQYF	TGTGCCAGCAGTTATCTTAACTACGAGCAGTACTTC
-	-	TRBJ2-7	TRBV6-5	CASSYSIGGSYEQYF	TGTGCCAGCAGTTACTCAATAGGGGGTAGCTACGAGCAGTACTTC
-	-	TRBJ2-2	TRBV7-7	CASRSVAGELFF	TGTGCTAGCAGATCAGTGGCCGGGGAGCTGTTTTTT
-	TRBD2	TRBJ2-7	TRBV5-1	CASSLTSGRASYEQYF	TGCGCCAGCAGCTTAACTAGCGGGAGGGCCTCCTACGAGCAGTACTTC
-	TRBD1	TRBJ1-4	TRBV5-8	CASSRIGTGGEKLFF	TGTGCCAGCAGCCGAATCGGGACAGGCGGTGAAAAACTGTTTTTT
-	-	TRBJ2-1	TRBV19	CASSAQGGGYNEQFF	TGTGCCAGTAGTGCGCAGGGGGGCGGGTACAATGAGCAGTTCTTC
-	TRBD2	TRBJ2-1	TRBV6-5	CASRLAGKEQFF	TGTGCCAGTCGACTAGCGGGAAAGGAGCAGTTCTTC
-	-	TRBJ2-1	TRBV4-2	CASSQDSDGDPYNEQFF	TGTGCCAGCAGCCAAGATTCTGACGGGGATCCCTACAATGAGCAGTTCTTC
once	-	TRBJ2-1	TRBV2	CASRGGGQFF	TGTGCCAGCAGGGGGGGAGGGCAGTTCTTC